A single sample gave rise to the 5 T cell receptor beta chains below, sequenced in a study of T cell responses to AZD1222 COVID-19 vaccine. Measured with immunoSEQ multiplex PCR; TCRdb has only the in-frame clones, and not every one. The data contain approximately 100,000 clones, roughly nine tenths of them singletons. The specimen was peripheral blood, collected on day 0 of AZD1222 vaccination. The receptor set was obtained from an adult in good health.

There are a few counts of this clone. This chain connects TRBV3-1 (or the pseudogene TRBV3-2) to TRBJ1-4; 11 nucleotides agree with TRBD1. The V gene's germline CDR1 is LGHDT and CDR2 YNNKEL (reference sequence). V dropped 4 bases and J dropped 7; count of bases not matched to a gene: 5. There are 15 residues in the CDR3. CDR3 in DNA: TGTGCCAGCAGCCCTACCGGGACAGGGGGTGAAAAACTGTTTTTT. Translation gives CASSPTGTGGEKLFF.

This sequence joins TRBV2 and TRBJ2-1; D is ambiguous. Trimming shortened V by 6 bases and J by 7 bases, and 10 bases separated the two germline ends. The germline V gene encodes CDR1 SNHLY and CDR2 FYNNEI. The CDR3 runs 12 residues. This chain's CDR3 is CASSSDTNEQFF. In nucleotides, the CDR3 is TGTGCCAGCAGCTCCGACACTAATGAGCAGTTCTTC.

V and J are TRBV5-5 and TRBJ1-3; D remains ambiguous. Germline assignment: CDR1 SGHKS and CDR2 YYEKEE (reference sequence). Trimming removed 4 bases at V and 0 bases at J, with 8 bases between. The CDR3 covers 14 residues. The CDR3 sequence is CASSGENSGNTIYF. The CDR3 region has the DNA TGTGCCAGCAGCGGGGAGAACTCTGGAAACACCATATATTTT.

J is TRBJ1-5 and V is TRBV7-9; D gene uncertain. The CDR3 is 12 amino acids. V was pared by 8 bases and J by 7 bases, with 12 bases between. The germline V gene encodes CDR1 SEHNR and CDR2 FQNEAQ (reference sequence). CDR3 in amino acids: CASGIGGQPQHF. As DNA, the CDR3 is TGTGCCAGCGGGATTGGAGGGCAGCCCCAGCATTTT.

CDR3 in amino acids: CAIQGAREQPQHF. For the CDR3, the DNA is TGTGCCATACAGGGGGCCCGGGAGCAGCCCCAGCATTTT. The chain combines TRBV2 with TRBJ1-5, with TRBD1 matching 9 bases. The CDR3 spans 13 residues. V dropped 10 bases and J dropped 7; count of bases not matched to a gene: 8. Germline CDR1 SNHLY, CDR2 FYNNEI.